This TCR beta chain originates from a study of shared clonotypes between healthy human individuals. Study-level findings and limits: Generation probabilities of non-shared clonotypes were lower (relative to those shared by all four donors).

Germline assignment: CDR1 SGHTA and CDR2 FQGNSA. V gave up 5 bases and J gave up 14 bases; unmatched junction bases: 7. The CDR3 covers 11 residues. Remarks on this clone: What it binds is unknown.

Sequencing used immunoSEQ multiplex PCR; TCRdb keeps in-frame clones, though not all of them. The table has 2.3 million or so clones, 85% to 95% seen once. The source is a man younger than 30 in good health. Some clones in this sample may be carry-over from other donors' samples. The sequencing sample was made of naive CD4+ T cells from PBMCs. The subset is: CD45RA+ positively selected. This chain connects TRBV7-2 to TRBJ1-2; 8 nucleotides line up with TRBD1. The DNA of the CDR3 is TGTGCCAGCAGCATGACAGGGGTGGAGACCTTC. Residues: CASSMTGVETF.